This TCR beta chain is from a study of CD8 T cells in Susac syndrome. RNA in amounts of about 0.45 to 1 ug was reverse transcribed with random hexamers. TCRdb called the immunoSEQ multiplex PCR reads again in MiXCR, with one record for every CDR3 protein. The sample shows 110,000 or so distinct CDR3 sequences, 90% to 98% of them seen only once. CD8+ and CD4+ T cells from blood underwent TCR beta sequencing. The source is a human donor in good health. Sequenced material: CD4+ T cells from PBMCs.

As DNA, the CDR3 is TGCAGCGTTGAGATGTCCTACGAGCAGTACTTC. It is translated as CSVEMSYEQYF. The chain uses TRBV29-1 and TRBJ2-7; D is undetermined. Trimming pared 3 bases from V and 1 base from J, leaving 4 bases between. From germline, CDR1 is SQVTM and CDR2 ANQGSEA. This CDR3 has 11 residues.